The next 23 T cell receptor beta chains were all read from a single sample in a study of blood T cell repertoires in COVID-19. Sequenced by immunoSEQ multiplex PCR; TCRdb stores in-frame clones only, minus some. The table lists some 140,000 clones, approximately 90% of them singletons. Sequencing was carried out using peripheral blood. Source of these receptors: a middle-aged man with active or convalescent COVID-19.

This rearrangement joins TRBV6-5 to TRBJ2-7, with a possible D match to TRBD1 (7 bases). The CDR3 extends over 15 amino acids. Per the germline V gene, CDR1 is MNHEY and CDR2 is SVGAGI. Trimming took 6 bases from V and 4 from J, leaving 19 bases between them. The CDR3 DNA sequence: TGTGCCAGCAGACCGGGGCAGGGGGGTACATACGAGCAGTACTTC. It specifies CASRPGQGGTYEQYF.

This chain uses TRBV27 with TRBJ1-1; no firm D call. Germline-derived CDR1 and CDR2 are MNHEY and SMNVEV (reference sequence). With 2 bases removed from V and 2 bases from J, the gap between germline ends came to 6 bases. This CDR3 is 13 amino acids long. CDR3 in amino acids: CASSLGQNTEAFF. The CDR3 bases are TGTGCCAGCAGTTTAGGGCAAAACACTGAAGCTTTCTTT.

CDR3: CASSQDSSGNTIYF. The CDR3 DNA is TGTGCCAGCAGCCAAGATAGCTCTGGAAACACCATATATTTT. This rearrangement joins TRBV3-1 (or the pseudogene TRBV3-2) to TRBJ1-3; D gene uncertain. V was pared by 0 bases and J by 0 bases, with 3 bases between. From germline, CDR1 is LGHDT and CDR2 YNNKEL (reference sequence). This CDR3 contains 14 residues.

The chain carries TRBV5-1 and TRBJ2-3; TRBD1 agrees at 8 bases. Germline trimming cut 3 bases from V and 2 bases from J; bases unmatched to any gene: 8. This CDR3 is built from 16 residues. In germline, CDR1 is SGHRS, CDR2 YFSETQ. DNA for the CDR3: TGCGCCAGCAGCTGGCGAACGGACAGGGCCACAGATACGCAGTATTTT. This encodes CASSWRTDRATDTQYF.

The chain joins TRBV5-5 to TRBJ2-2; TRBD2 might be the D (7 bases). The CDR3 extends over 15 amino acids. Trimming removed 1 base from V and 4 bases from J, with 11 bases in between. CDR1 is SGHKS and CDR2 is YYEKEE in the germline V gene (reference sequence). The CDR3 is CASSLSAGATGELFF. The CDR3 nucleotides are TGTGCCAGCAGCTTGTCGGCGGGGGCCACCGGGGAGCTGTTTTTT.

This clone was observed a few times. The J gene is TRBJ1-5, the V gene TRBV6-5, with 9 bases matching TRBD1. Unmatched junction bases numbered 6, after V lost 5 bases and J lost 4 bases. The germline V gene encodes CDR1 MNHEY and CDR2 SVGAGI. The CDR3 runs 15 residues. CDR3 protein: CASSTRTGDNQPQHF. DNA of the CDR3: TGTGCCAGCAGTACCCGGACAGGGGATAATCAGCCCCAGCATTTT.

The chain employs TRBV19 and TRBJ2-2; the D gene is possibly TRBD1 (6 bases). Germline loops: CDR1 LNHDA, CDR2 SQIVND (reference sequence). CDR3 size: 16 residues. V lost 3 bases, J lost 5 bases, and 16 bases lay in between. The CDR3 DNA sequence: TGTGCCAGTAGTATCGGGGCAGGGGTGTGGACCGGGGAGCTGTTTTTT. Protein sequence: CASSIGAGVWTGELFF.

The V and J genes are TRBV10-3 and TRBJ2-2; the D is unclear. Trimming left V 8 bases short and J 0 bases short, with 10 bases between. The CDR3 is made up of 14 amino acids. Germline V CDR1 and CDR2: ENHRY, SYGVKD. The CDR3 protein is CAILTTPNTGELFF. DNA for the CDR3: TGTGCCATCCTGACAACCCCGAACACCGGGGAGCTGTTTTTT.

This chain connects TRBV6-8 to TRBJ1-5; a possible D gene is TRBD1 (6 bases). This CDR3 is 16 amino acids long. V was trimmed by 6 bases and J by 5 bases, leaving 20 bases between them. Germline V gene lookup returns CDR1 MNHGY and CDR2 SAAAGT. For the CDR3, the DNA is TGTGCCAGCAGCCGGAACCCAACAGGGAGGGATCAGCCCCAGCATTTT. Protein sequence: CASSRNPTGRDQPQHF.

DNA for the CDR3: TGTGCCAGCAGCCCTGGACAGTTCCTTTCCTACGAGCAGTACTTC. Its protein is CASSPGQFLSYEQYF. The chain carries TRBV14 and TRBJ2-7; D is perhaps TRBD1 (6 bases). Trimming left V 4 bases short and J 1 base short, with 14 bases between. Germline V lookup: CDR1 SGHDN, CDR2 FVKESK. The CDR3 loop spans 15 amino acids.

The chain uses TRBV28 and TRBJ1-5; D is unresolved. The V gene's germline CDR1 is MDHEN and CDR2 SYDVKM. V lost 3 bases and J 1 base, leaving 13 bases between the germline ends. The length of the CDR3 is 16 residues. The CDR3 DNA reads as TGTGCCAGCAGTTTTCCTACCCAGAGGAGCAATCAGCCCCAGCATTTT. This translates into CASSFPTQRSNQPQHF.

The chain uses TRBV13 and TRBJ1-2; no firm D call. Germline loops: CDR1 PRHDT, CDR2 FYEKMQ (reference sequence). The V and J ends lost 3 bases and 8 bases respectively, with 16 bases between them. The CDR3 sequence is 14 residues long. CDR3 nucleotides: TGTGCCAGCAGCTTCATACAGTCGCCCGCCGGCTACACCTTC. This sequence encodes CASSFIQSPAGYTF.

The gene calls are TRBV6-5 and TRBJ2-1; a possible D gene is TRBD1 (6 bases). CDR3 length equals 15 residues. V was clipped by 8 bases and J by 4 bases, with 18 bases between them. CDR1 is MNHEY, CDR2 SVGAGI, per germline. CDR3 DNA sequence: TGTGCCAGCCCAGCAGGAACAGGGCCTTACAATGAGCAGTTCTTC. Amino acid sequence: CASPAGTGPYNEQFF.

The gene calls are TRBV15 and TRBJ1-3; 7 bases agree with TRBD1. The CDR3 has 15 residues. The germline V gene has CDR1 LNHNV and CDR2 YYDKDF (reference sequence). With V trimmed by 3 bases and J by 4 bases, 6 bases remained unmatched. This chain's CDR3 is CATSSETGTGNTIYF. The CDR3 nucleotides are TGTGCCACCAGCAGTGAGACAGGGACAGGAAACACCATATATTTT.

The chain links TRBV11-2 to TRBJ2-5; the match to TRBD2 covers 11 bases. V lost 4 bases to trimming and J lost 4 bases; unmatched junction nucleotides: 11. This CDR3 spans 17 amino acids. The germline CDR1 and CDR2 sequences are SGHAT and FQNNGV. CDR3 sequence reads: CASSSTSGRSLRETQYF. The CDR3 DNA reads as TGTGCCAGCAGCTCAACTAGCGGGAGATCCCTGAGAGAGACCCAGTACTTC.

The genes are TRBV4-1 and TRBJ2-1; 8 bases are a match to TRBD2. From germline, CDR1 is MGHRA and CDR2 YSYEKL. The CDR3 runs to 18 residues. J gave up 3 bases and V 1 base, and 11 bases lay outside the gene matches. Here the CDR3 DNA reads TGCGCCAGCAGCCAAGCCCCCTCGGCGGGGGGCATCTACAATGAGCAGTTCTTC. Amino acids: CASSQAPSAGGIYNEQFF.

CDR3: CASSLGRTGNSPLHF. As DNA, the CDR3 is TGCGCCAGCAGCTTGGGTCGGACAGGGAATTCACCCCTCCACTTT. The V and J genes are TRBV5-1 and TRBJ1-6; TRBD1 agrees at 8 bases. Germline V lookup: CDR1 SGHRS, CDR2 YFSETQ. The V segment lost 0 bases and the J segment 7 bases; nucleotides outside the gene matches: 3. The CDR3 has 15 residues.

J is TRBJ1-6 and V is TRBV19; TRBD1 matches at 8 bases. Germline V gene sequence: CDR1 LNHDA, CDR2 SQIVND (reference sequence). V lost 6 bases, J lost 7 bases, and 11 bases stayed unmatched. The CDR3 is made up of 16 amino acids. CDR3 DNA sequence: TGTGCCAGTAGGATACCGTCACAGGGGGACAATTCACCCCTCCACTTT. Its translation is CASRIPSQGDNSPLHF.

The chain links TRBV6-5 to TRBJ2-1, with TRBD2 matching 9 bases. With V trimmed by 6 bases and J by 8 bases, 11 bases remained unmatched. The CDR3 has 15 residues. CDR1 MNHEY and CDR2 SVGAGI come from the germline V gene. CDR3 region: CASRNSGSGRHEQFF. DNA for the CDR3: TGTGCCAGCAGAAATAGCGGGAGTGGGAGGCATGAGCAGTTCTTC.

V is TRBV5-6 and J is TRBJ2-1, with a tentative D call TRBD1 (6 bases). The CDR3 totals 13 residues. Germline loops: CDR1 SGHDT, CDR2 YYEEEE. The ends were cut back, 7 bases at V and 12 bases at J, with 20 bases in the middle. CDR3: CASERAGGEGQFF. CDR3 coding DNA: TGTGCCAGCGAGAGGGCTGGGGGCGAGGGGCAGTTCTTC. Full variable domain (outside the CDR3, taken from reference TRBV5-6 and TRBJ2-1): DAGVTQSPTHLIKTRGQQVTLRCSPKSGHDTVSWYQQALGQGPQFIFQYYEEEERQRGNFPDRFSGHQFPNYSSELNVNALLLGDSALYLCASERAGGEGQFFGPGTRLTVL.

This clone was observed once. The chain links TRBV13 to TRBJ2-1; 8 bases are shared with TRBD1. CDR3 size: 13 residues. Losses at the gene ends were 11 bases for V and 3 bases for J; bases not matched to a gene: 6. The germline gives CDR1 PRHDT, CDR2 FYEKMQ (reference sequence). CDR3 amino acids: CAGSGTGYNEQFF. For the CDR3, the DNA is TGTGCCGGCTCCGGGACAGGCTACAATGAGCAGTTCTTC.

The V call is TRBV19, the J call TRBJ2-7, with D perhaps matching TRBD1 (6 bases). The CDR3 loop spans 14 amino acids. CDR1 and CDR2 from the germline V gene are LNHDA and SQIVND (reference sequence). V lost 1 base and J lost 3, with 10 bases in between. The CDR3 sequence: CASSIGSDSYEQYF. CDR3 sequence (DNA): TGTGCCAGTAGTATAGGTTCGGACAGCTACGAGCAGTACTTC.

This rearrangement joins TRBV3-1 (or the pseudogene TRBV3-2) to TRBJ2-1, with a weak D call TRBD2 (6 bases). Trimming removed 3 bases at V and 6 bases at J, with 21 bases between. The CDR3 sequence is 17 residues long. Germline values: CDR1 LGHDT, CDR2 YNNKEL (reference sequence). CDR3 DNA: TGTGCCAGCAGCCACCCACGAGGGGCGGGAACCTCCAATGAGCAGTTCTTC. This sequence encodes CASSHPRGAGTSNEQFF.